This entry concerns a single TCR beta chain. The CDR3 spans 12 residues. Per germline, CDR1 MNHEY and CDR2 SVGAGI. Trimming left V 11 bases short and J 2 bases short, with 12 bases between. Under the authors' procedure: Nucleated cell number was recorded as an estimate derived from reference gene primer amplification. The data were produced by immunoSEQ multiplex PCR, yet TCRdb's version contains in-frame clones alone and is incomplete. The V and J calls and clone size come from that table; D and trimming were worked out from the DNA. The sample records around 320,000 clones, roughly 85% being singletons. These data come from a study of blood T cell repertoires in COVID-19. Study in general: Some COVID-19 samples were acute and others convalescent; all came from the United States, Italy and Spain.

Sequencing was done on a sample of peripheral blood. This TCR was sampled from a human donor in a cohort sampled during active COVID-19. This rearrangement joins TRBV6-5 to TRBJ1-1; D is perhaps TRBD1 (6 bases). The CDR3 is CASNRENTEAFF. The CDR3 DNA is TGTGCCTCAAACAGGGAAAACACTGAAGCTTTCTTT.